The entry below describes one T cell receptor beta chain. Its specificity is not known. The data derive from a study of cytomegalovirus exposure and HLA in healthy donors. Points from the study as a whole: The tendency of first-cohort TCR clusters to co-occur in the approximately 120 validation repertoires was identified by a subsequent analysis. Reported performance of the classifier showed diagnosis of cytomegalovirus status with high specificity and sensitivity. Cytomegalovirus association was listed for 150 to 200 TCR beta chains.

This table comes from immunoSEQ multiplex PCR, and its TCRdb copy is limited to in-frame clones, with some not included. The sample contains around 56,000 clones, roughly 93% of which appear only once. Germline CDR1 reads MNHNS; CDR2 reads SASEGT. The CDR3 spans 15 residues. Trimming cost V 6 bases and J 0 bases, with 11 bases left between them. The specimen sequenced was PBMCs. The receptor's source is a young woman in good health and CMV-seropositive. The rearrangement uses TRBV6-1 and TRBJ1-4; D remains ambiguous. The CDR3 loop is CASRVLSATNEKLFF. The CDR3 coding sequence is TGTGCCAGCAGAGTGCTCAGTGCAACTAATGAAAAACTGTTTTTT.